The 14 T cell receptor beta chains reported below all come from one sample, sequenced in a study of shared clonotypes between healthy human individuals. The table came from immunoSEQ multiplex PCR; TCRdb's copy has only in-frame clones and leaves some out. Counted here are about 1.5 million clones, around 97% occurring once; the ten biggest clones make up roughly 1.2%. Material for sequencing was naive CD4+ T cells sorted from blood. Subset given: CD45RA+ positively selected. Receptors were obtained from a man aged 30 to 45 in good health.

The chain couples TRBV19 to TRBJ2-7; TRBD2 aligns across 12 bases. Germline lookup yields CDR1 LNHDA and CDR2 SQIVND (reference sequence). The ends lost 6 bases at V and 5 bases at J; junction bases unmatched: 5. The CDR3 spans 14 residues. CDR3 sequence: CASRARLAGDEQYF. DNA of the CDR3: TGTGCCAGTAGGGCGAGACTAGCGGGAGACGAGCAGTACTTC.

V and J are TRBV7-2 and TRBJ1-1; a weak D match, TRBD1 (5 bases). The CDR3 consists of 15 residues. V dropped 1 base and J dropped 3 bases, with 12 bases sitting between them. Per the germline V gene, CDR1 is SGHTA and CDR2 is FQGNSA. CDR3 region: CASSLGVRADTEAFF. The CDR3 DNA sequence: TGTGCCAGCAGCTTAGGGGTCAGGGCGGACACTGAAGCTTTCTTT.

About this clone: Without the conserved terminal phenylalanine or tryptophan, this CDR3 likely stems from a read error. Because the CDR3's place on the DNA is in doubt, the DNA is left out and the CDR3 is given as listed by TCRdb. The chain carries TRBV2 and TRBJ1-2; TRBD1, as called in the table, went unchecked against the DNA. CDR1 is SNHLY and CDR2 is FYNNEI in the germline V gene. From its first to its last residue, the CDR3 has 11 amino acids. CDR3 loop: CASSEETGLLL.

This chain links TRBV9 with TRBJ2-7; a possible D gene is TRBD1 (5 bases). V gave up 4 bases and J gave up 0 bases, with 20 bases separating them. The CDR3 is 17 residues long. Germline CDR1 and CDR2: SGDLS and YYNGEE. Here the CDR3 reads CASSSTDTFMHSYEQYF. The CDR3 region has the DNA TGTGCCAGCAGCTCGACAGACACTTTTATGCACTCCTACGAGCAGTACTTC. Full variable domain (outside the CDR3, taken from reference TRBV9 and TRBJ2-7): DSGVTQTPKHLITATGQRVTLRCSPRSGDLSVYWYQQSLDQGLQFLIQYYNGEERAKGNILERFSAQQFPDLHSELNLSSLELGDSALYFCASSSTDTFMHSYEQYFGPGTRLTVT.

The rearrangement joins TRBV6-5 to TRBJ2-1, with 7 bases aligning to TRBD1. V trimming: 6 bases; J trimming: 3 bases; junction bases outside the gene matches: 8. The CDR3 contains 15 residues. The germline V gene encodes CDR1 MNHEY and CDR2 SVGAGI. The CDR3: CASRITGQHYNEQFF. CDR3 sequence (DNA): TGTGCCAGCAGGATTACGGGACAGCACTACAATGAGCAGTTCTTC.

V gene TRBV5-6 combines with J gene TRBJ2-3; D perhaps matches TRBD2 (6 bases). Germline V gives CDR1 SGHDT, CDR2 YYEEEE. The CDR3 runs to 16 residues. V lost 5 bases, J lost 0 bases, and 16 bases lay in between. The CDR3 protein is CASRLLPGASTDTQYF. The CDR3 nucleotides are TGTGCCAGCAGACTCCTCCCGGGAGCTAGCACAGATACGCAGTATTTT.

The chain recombines TRBV28 with TRBJ1-3; tentatively, D is TRBD1 (5 bases). The CDR3 runs 17 residues. V lost 5 bases, J lost 2 bases, and 19 bases lay in between. Looked up from germline, CDR1 is MDHEN and CDR2 is SYDVKM. CDR3 protein: CASSHLSGLGTGNTIYF. The DNA of the CDR3 is TGTGCCAGCAGTCACTTATCAGGGTTGGGCACTGGAAACACCATATATTTT.

The chain links TRBV7-2 to TRBJ2-5; 13 bases are shared with TRBD2. Losses at the gene ends were 5 bases for V and 2 bases for J; bases not matched to a gene: 8. The CDR3 has 17 amino acids. Germline CDR1 is SGHTA and CDR2 is FQGNSA. The DNA for the CDR3 is TGTGCCAGCAGCGCCGGACTAGCGGGAGCTGGTCAAGAGACCCAGTACTTC. Translating gives CASSAGLAGAGQETQYF.

The CDR3 DNA sequence: TGTGCCAGCAGCGTAGGGTCCCGGATCGATACGGGTGAGCAGTACTTC. Its protein is CASSVGSRIDTGEQYF. The J gene is TRBJ2-5, the V gene TRBV9; D is unclear. The V gene's germline CDR1 is SGDLS and CDR2 YYNGEE. The CDR3 is 16 amino acids. V was shortened by 0 bases and J by 11 bases, with 23 bases between the two germline ends.

The chain employs TRBV15 and TRBJ2-7, with no clear D. Germline CDR1 and CDR2: LNHNV and YYDKDF (reference sequence). The CDR3 is made up of 15 amino acids. Deletions cut 4 bases from V and 4 bases from J, with 17 bases between. CDR3 loop: CATSNQRVSGYEQYF. CDR3 in DNA: TGTGCCACCAGCAATCAAAGAGTGAGTGGGTACGAGCAGTACTTC.

The count of this clone is one. This chain links TRBV7-2 with TRBJ2-1, with 11 positions matching TRBD2. The CDR3 extends over 14 amino acids. The junction had 7 bases not matched to a gene; V was cut back by 1 base and J by 14 bases. Germline CDR1 SGHTA, CDR2 FQGNSA. DNA of the CDR3: TGTGCCAGCAGCTTAGATCGACTAGCGGGAAATAAGTTCTTC. It translates to CASSLDRLAGNKFF.

The chain couples TRBV4-3 to TRBJ1-2; D perhaps matches TRBD1 (5 bases). V was shortened by 0 bases and J by 4 bases, with 15 bases between the two germline ends. CDR3 size: 16 residues. Germline loops: CDR1 LGHNA, CDR2 YSLEER. DNA of the CDR3: TGCGCCAGCAGCCAAGATCTCCCTACAGGTTCCTATGGCTACACCTTC. It codes for CASSQDLPTGSYGYTF.

V and J are TRBV7-9 and TRBJ1-1, with D maybe TRBD1 (6 bases). CDR1 is SEHNR and CDR2 is FQNEAQ in the germline V gene (reference sequence). The CDR3 length is 16 residues. Trimming shortened V by 3 bases and J by 2 bases, and 16 bases separated the two germline ends. Written as DNA, the CDR3 is TGTGCCAGCAGCTTCCGACGAACGACAGGAAACACTGAAGCTTTCTTT. Translated, it gives CASSFRRTTGNTEAFF.

This clone occurred once. This CDR3 is CASSLEAGANTEAFF. In nucleotides, the CDR3 is TGTGCCAGCAGCTTAGAAGCAGGGGCGAACACTGAAGCTTTCTTT. This rearrangement joins TRBV11-3 to TRBJ1-1, with D possibly TRBD1 on 6 matching bases. The V and J ends lost 0 bases and 1 base respectively, with 9 bases between them. This CDR3 comprises 15 residues. In germline, CDR1 is SGHNT, CDR2 YENEEA. Using reference TRBV11-3 and TRBJ1-1 for the parts outside the CDR3, the full variable domain is EAGVVQSPRYKIIEKKQPVAFWCNPISGHNTLYWYLQNLGQGPELLIRYENEEAVDDSQLPKDRFSAERLKGVDSTLKIQPAELGDSAVYLCASSLEAGANTEAFFGQGTRLTVV.